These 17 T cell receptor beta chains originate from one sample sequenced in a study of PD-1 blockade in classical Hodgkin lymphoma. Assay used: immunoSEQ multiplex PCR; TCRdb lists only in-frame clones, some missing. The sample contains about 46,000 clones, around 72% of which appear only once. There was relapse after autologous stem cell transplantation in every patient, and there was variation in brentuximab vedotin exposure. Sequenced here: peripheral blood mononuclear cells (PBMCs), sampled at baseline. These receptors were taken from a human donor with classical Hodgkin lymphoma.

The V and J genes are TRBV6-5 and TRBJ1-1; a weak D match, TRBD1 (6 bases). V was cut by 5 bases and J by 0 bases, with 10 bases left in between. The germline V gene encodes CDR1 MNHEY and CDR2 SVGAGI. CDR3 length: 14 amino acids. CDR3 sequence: CASSPDRLNTEAFF. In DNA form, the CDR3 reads TGTGCCAGCAGTCCAGACAGGTTGAACACTGAAGCTTTCTTT.

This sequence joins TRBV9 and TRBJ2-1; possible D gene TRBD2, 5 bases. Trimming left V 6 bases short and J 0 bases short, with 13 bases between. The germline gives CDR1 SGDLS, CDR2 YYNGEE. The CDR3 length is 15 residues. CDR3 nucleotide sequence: TGTGCCAGCACCCCGGACTCGAGCTCCTACAATGAGCAGTTCTTC. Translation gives CASTPDSSSYNEQFF. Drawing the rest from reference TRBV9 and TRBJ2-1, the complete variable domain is DSGVTQTPKHLITATGQRVTLRCSPRSGDLSVYWYQQSLDQGLQFLIQYYNGEERAKGNILERFSAQQFPDLHSELNLSSLELGDSALYFCASTPDSSSYNEQFFGPGTRLTVL.

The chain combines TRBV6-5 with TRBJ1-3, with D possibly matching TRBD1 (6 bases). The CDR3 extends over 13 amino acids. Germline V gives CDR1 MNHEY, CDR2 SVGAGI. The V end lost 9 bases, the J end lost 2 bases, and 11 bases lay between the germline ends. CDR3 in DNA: TGTGCCAGTAGATCAGGGGCTGGAAACACCATATATTTT. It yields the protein CASRSGAGNTIYF.

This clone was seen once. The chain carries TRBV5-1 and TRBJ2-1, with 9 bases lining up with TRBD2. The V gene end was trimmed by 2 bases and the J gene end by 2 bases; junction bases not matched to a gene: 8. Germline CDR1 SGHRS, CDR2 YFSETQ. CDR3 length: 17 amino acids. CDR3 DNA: TGCGCCAGCAGCTTAGCCCTTAGCGGGGGCGCCTACAATGAGCAGTTCTTC. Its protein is CASSLALSGGAYNEQFF.

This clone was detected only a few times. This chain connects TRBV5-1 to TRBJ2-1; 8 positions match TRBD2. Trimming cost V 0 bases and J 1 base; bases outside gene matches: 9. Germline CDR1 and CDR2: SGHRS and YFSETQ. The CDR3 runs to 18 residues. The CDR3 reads CASSLGGGTSGSYNEQFF. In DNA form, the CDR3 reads TGCGCCAGCAGCTTGGGGGGTGGGACTAGTGGGTCCTACAATGAGCAGTTCTTC.

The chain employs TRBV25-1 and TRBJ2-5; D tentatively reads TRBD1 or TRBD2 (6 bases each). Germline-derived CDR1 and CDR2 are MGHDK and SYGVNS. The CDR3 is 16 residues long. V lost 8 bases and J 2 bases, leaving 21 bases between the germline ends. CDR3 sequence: CASSKEGGVLQETQYF. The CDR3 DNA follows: TGTGCCAGCTCAAAAGAGGGGGGCGTTTTGCAAGAGACCCAGTACTTC.

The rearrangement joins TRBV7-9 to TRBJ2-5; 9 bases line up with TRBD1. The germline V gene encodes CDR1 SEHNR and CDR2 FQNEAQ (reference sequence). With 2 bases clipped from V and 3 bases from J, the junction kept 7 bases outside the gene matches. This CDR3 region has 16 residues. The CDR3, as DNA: TGTGCCAGCAGCTTACCTAGGACAGGGGAAGAAGAGACCCAGTACTTC. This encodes CASSLPRTGEEETQYF.

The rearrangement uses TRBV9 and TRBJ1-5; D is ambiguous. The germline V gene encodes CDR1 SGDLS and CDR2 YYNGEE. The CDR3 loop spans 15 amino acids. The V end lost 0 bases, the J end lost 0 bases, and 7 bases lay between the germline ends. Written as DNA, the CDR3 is TGTGCCAGCAGCGTAGAGGGCAATAGCAATCAGCCCCAGCATTTT. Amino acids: CASSVEGNSNQPQHF.

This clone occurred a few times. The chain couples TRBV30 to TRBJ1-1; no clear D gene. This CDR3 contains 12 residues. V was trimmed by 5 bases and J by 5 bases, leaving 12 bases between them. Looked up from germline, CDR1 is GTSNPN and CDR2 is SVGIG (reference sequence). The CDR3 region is CAWAGEETEAFF. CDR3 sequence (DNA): TGTGCCTGGGCCGGGGAGGAGACTGAAGCTTTCTTT.

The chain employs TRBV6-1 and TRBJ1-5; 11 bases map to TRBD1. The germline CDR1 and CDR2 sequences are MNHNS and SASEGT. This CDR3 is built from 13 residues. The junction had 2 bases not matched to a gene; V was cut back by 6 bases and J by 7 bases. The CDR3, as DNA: TGTGCCAGCAGGGGGACAGGGGGGCAGCCCCAGCATTTT. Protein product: CASRGTGGQPQHF.

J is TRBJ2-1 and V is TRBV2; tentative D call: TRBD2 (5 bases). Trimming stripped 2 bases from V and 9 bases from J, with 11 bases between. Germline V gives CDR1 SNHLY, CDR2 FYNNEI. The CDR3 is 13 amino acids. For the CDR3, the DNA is TGTGCCAGCAGTGAAATAGCACGGGGTGAGCAGTTCTTC. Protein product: CASSEIARGEQFF.

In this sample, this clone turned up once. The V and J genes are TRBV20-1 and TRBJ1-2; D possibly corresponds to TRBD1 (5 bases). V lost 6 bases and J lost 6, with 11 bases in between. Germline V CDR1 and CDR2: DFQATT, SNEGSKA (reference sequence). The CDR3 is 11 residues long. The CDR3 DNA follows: TGCAGTGCGCCGGGGGATAATGGCTACACCTTC. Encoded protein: CSAPGDNGYTF.

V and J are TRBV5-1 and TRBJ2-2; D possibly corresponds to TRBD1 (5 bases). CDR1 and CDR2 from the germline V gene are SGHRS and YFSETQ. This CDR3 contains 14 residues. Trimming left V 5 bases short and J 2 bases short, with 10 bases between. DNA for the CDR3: TGCGCCAGCAGGCCTCAGGGTAACACCGGGGAGCTGTTTTTT. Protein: CASRPQGNTGELFF.

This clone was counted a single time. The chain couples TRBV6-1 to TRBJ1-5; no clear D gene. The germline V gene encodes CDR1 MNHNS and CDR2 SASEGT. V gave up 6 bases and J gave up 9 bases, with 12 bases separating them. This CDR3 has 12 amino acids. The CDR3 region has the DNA TGTGCCAGCAGGGGCGTCAATACGCCCCAGCATTTT. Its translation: CASRGVNTPQHF.

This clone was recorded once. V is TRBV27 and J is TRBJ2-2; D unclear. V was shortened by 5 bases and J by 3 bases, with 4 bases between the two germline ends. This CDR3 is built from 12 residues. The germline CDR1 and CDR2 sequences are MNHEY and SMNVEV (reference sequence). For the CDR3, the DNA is TGTGCCAGCAGTATACACACCGGGGAGCTGTTTTTT. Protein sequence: CASSIHTGELFF.

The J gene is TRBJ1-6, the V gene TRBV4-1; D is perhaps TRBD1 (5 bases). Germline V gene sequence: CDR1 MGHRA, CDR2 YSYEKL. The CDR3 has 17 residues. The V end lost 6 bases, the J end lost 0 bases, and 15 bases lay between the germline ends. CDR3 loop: CASRGDPDSSYNSPLHF. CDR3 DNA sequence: TGCGCCAGCAGGGGGGACCCCGATAGCTCCTATAATTCACCCCTCCACTTT.

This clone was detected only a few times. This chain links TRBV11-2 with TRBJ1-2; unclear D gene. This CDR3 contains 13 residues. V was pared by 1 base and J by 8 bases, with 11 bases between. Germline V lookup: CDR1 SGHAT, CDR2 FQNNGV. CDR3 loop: CASSLGAGQGYTF. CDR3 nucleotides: TGTGCCAGCAGCTTAGGGGCTGGGCAGGGCTACACCTTC.